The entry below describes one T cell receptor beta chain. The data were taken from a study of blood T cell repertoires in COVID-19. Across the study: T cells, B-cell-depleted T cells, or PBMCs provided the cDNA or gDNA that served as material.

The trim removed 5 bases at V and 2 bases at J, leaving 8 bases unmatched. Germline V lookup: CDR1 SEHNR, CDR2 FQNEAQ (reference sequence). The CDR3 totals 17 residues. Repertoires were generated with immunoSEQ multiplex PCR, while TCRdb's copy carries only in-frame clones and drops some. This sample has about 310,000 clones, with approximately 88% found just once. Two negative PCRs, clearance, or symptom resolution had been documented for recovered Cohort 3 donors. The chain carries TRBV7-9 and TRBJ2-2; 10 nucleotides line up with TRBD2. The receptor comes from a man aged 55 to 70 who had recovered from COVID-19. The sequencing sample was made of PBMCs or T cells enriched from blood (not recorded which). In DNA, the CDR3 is TGTGCCAGCAGCCCTCCGGGACTAGCGTTCAACACCGGGGAGCTGTTTTTT. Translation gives CASSPPGLAFNTGELFF.